The next 15 T cell receptor beta chains were all read from a single sample in a study of blood T cell repertoires in COVID-19. Here immunoSEQ multiplex PCR was the method, and the copy in TCRdb shows in-frame clones only, minus some. This table holds 150,000 to 200,000 clones, around four fifths found once. The sample consisted of PBMCs or T cells enriched from blood (not recorded which). The receptors shown here come from a woman between 50 and 59 years old who had recovered from COVID-19.

The chain employs TRBV15 and TRBJ1-2; D not certain. V was pared by 4 bases and J by 5 bases, with 14 bases between. The CDR3 totals 14 residues. Germline CDR1 LNHNV, CDR2 YYDKDF (reference sequence). CDR3 bases: TGTGCCACCAGCATCGGGAACAGTGGGTATGGCTACACCTTC. This gives the protein CATSIGNSGYGYTF.

The chain carries TRBV4-3 and TRBJ2-2; TRBD1 agrees at 8 bases. Germline lookup yields CDR1 LGHNA and CDR2 YSLEER. CDR3 size: 22 residues. The trim removed 0 bases at V and 3 bases at J, leaving 21 bases unmatched. The CDR3 sequence is CASSQDGSWTGPQINYTGELFF. In DNA, the CDR3 is TGCGCCAGCAGCCAAGACGGCTCCTGGACAGGGCCCCAAATAAATTACACCGGGGAGCTGTTTTTT.

This clone was seen once. The V gene is TRBV2, the J gene TRBJ1-6; 9 bases align to TRBD1. The length of the CDR3 is 16 residues. Per germline, CDR1 SNHLY and CDR2 FYNNEI. The V gene end was trimmed by 4 bases and the J gene end by 4 bases; junction bases not matched to a gene: 5. The chain's CDR3 is CASSGQGGGYNSPLHF. DNA of the CDR3: TGTGCCAGCAGTGGACAGGGGGGCGGATATAATTCACCCCTCCACTTT.

The V and J genes are TRBV4-3 and TRBJ1-1, with a possible D match to TRBD1 (6 bases). Germline V gene sequence: CDR1 LGHNA, CDR2 YSLEER. The CDR3 loop spans 15 amino acids. Trimming removed 4 bases at V and 4 bases at J, with 16 bases between. CDR3 in amino acids: CASSLYIQGSTEAFF. CDR3 bases: TGCGCCAGCAGCCTATACATACAGGGCAGCACTGAAGCTTTCTTT.

The chain uses TRBV15 and TRBJ2-3, with 9 bases identical to TRBD2. The germline V gene has CDR1 LNHNV and CDR2 YYDKDF (reference sequence). CDR3 length equals 18 residues. The V gene end was trimmed by 0 bases and the J gene end by 2 bases; junction bases not matched to a gene: 9. CDR3 sequence reads: CATSRDRGLAGHTDTQYF. The CDR3 nucleotides read TGTGCCACCAGCAGAGACCGGGGTCTAGCGGGACACACAGATACGCAGTATTTT.

V is TRBV6-1 and J is TRBJ1-6, with TRBD1 as a possible D gene (6 bases). The germline gives CDR1 MNHNS, CDR2 SASEGT. V was trimmed by 3 bases and J by 13 bases, leaving 10 bases between them. The CDR3 is made up of 12 amino acids. The CDR3 coding sequence is TGTGCCAGCAGTGACAACAGGGCGCCCCTCCACTTT. Amino acids: CASSDNRAPLHF.

The rearrangement joins TRBV9 to TRBJ2-7; D may be TRBD2 (7 bases). Germline V gene lookup returns CDR1 SGDLS and CDR2 YYNGEE. Trimming left V 0 bases short and J 0 bases short, with 10 bases between. The CDR3 extends over 15 amino acids. The CDR3 DNA reads as TGTGCCAGCAGCGTAGCAGGGGACTACTCCTACGAGCAGTACTTC. Residues: CASSVAGDYSYEQYF.

The chain couples TRBV3-1 (or the pseudogene TRBV3-2) to TRBJ2-1; D might be TRBD1 (5 bases). Between the trimmed V and J ends, which lost 1 base and 0 bases, there was a span of 7 bases. The germline gives CDR1 LGHDT, CDR2 YNNKEL (reference sequence). The CDR3 totals 15 residues. The CDR3 DNA reads TGTGCCAGCAGCCAAGGACAGAGCTCCTACAATGAGCAGTTCTTC. Translating it yields CASSQGQSSYNEQFF.

The chain recombines TRBV11-2 with TRBJ2-5, with TRBD1 identical over 9 bases. V lost 5 bases, J lost 4 bases, and 8 bases stayed unmatched. The germline V gene encodes CDR1 SGHAT and CDR2 FQNNGV. This CDR3 region has 15 residues. CDR3 protein: CASSADRGWRETQYF. CDR3 bases: TGTGCCAGCAGCGCCGACAGGGGGTGGAGAGAGACCCAGTACTTC.

This chain uses TRBV6-5 with TRBJ2-1; 12 bases map to TRBD2. The CDR3 is 15 amino acids. V lost 8 bases to trimming and J lost 5 bases; unmatched junction nucleotides: 7. CDR1 is MNHEY, CDR2 SVGAGI, per germline. CDR3 coding DNA: TGTGCCAGCCGCTATTGGACTAGCGGGAACAATGAGCAGTTCTTC. Its protein is CASRYWTSGNNEQFF.

V gene TRBV28 combines with J gene TRBJ1-2; no reliable D call. The germline gives CDR1 MDHEN, CDR2 SYDVKM. V shed 5 bases and J shed 4 bases, with 8 bases lying between them. This CDR3 comprises 12 residues. DNA for the CDR3: TGTGCCAGCAGTCCGCGGAGCTATGGCTACACCTTC. It is translated as CASSPRSYGYTF.

The V gene is TRBV11-2, the J gene TRBJ2-1; 10 bases fit TRBD2. This CDR3 is 12 amino acids long. Germline values: CDR1 SGHAT, CDR2 FQNNGV. CDR3 bases: TGTGTTTCAGCGGGAGGGAGGAATGAGCAGTTCTTC. Residues: CVSAGGRNEQFF.

The gene calls are TRBV24-1 and TRBJ2-7, with 7 nucleotides matching TRBD1. V was pared by 3 bases and J by 5 bases, with 6 bases of the junction left unmatched. The CDR3 runs 14 residues. Germline CDR1 reads KGHDR; CDR2 reads SFDVKD. DNA for the CDR3: TGTGCCACCAGTGATGCGACAGGGTTCCACGAGCAGTACTTC. As protein: CATSDATGFHEQYF.

The rearrangement links TRBV3-1 (or the pseudogene TRBV3-2) to TRBJ1-3, with a tentative D call TRBD1 (5 bases). Trimming pared 1 base from V and 1 base from J, leaving 11 bases between. The germline V gene has CDR1 LGHDT and CDR2 YNNKEL (reference sequence). The CDR3 consists of 16 residues. The CDR3 here is CASSQGLRGSGNTIYF. For the CDR3, the DNA is TGTGCCAGCAGCCAAGGTCTACGGGGGTCTGGAAACACCATATATTTT.

This clone was seen just once. The chain joins TRBV7-2 to TRBJ2-3; 14 bases agree with TRBD2. The CDR3 spans 15 residues. V shed 11 bases, J shed 4 bases, and the junction held 8 bases outside the gene matches. Looked up from germline, CDR1 is SGHTA and CDR2 is FQGNSA. Here the CDR3 reads CASGLAGGGADTQYF. The CDR3 DNA follows: TGTGCCTCTGGACTAGCGGGAGGCGGAGCAGATACGCAGTATTTT.